A selection of T cell receptor beta chains follows, all from one sample in a study of blood T cell repertoires in COVID-19. Only in-frame clones appear in the TCRdb table, and some are missing; sequencing was by immunoSEQ multiplex PCR. This sample has some 270,000 clones, with approximately 89% found just once. Specimen: peripheral blood. These receptors were collected from a woman between 35 and 50 years old who had recovered from COVID-19. Each CDR3 is given with its conserved first and last residue. A D gene is named only where the DNA matches it firmly. Clone size is not always given. Where it is, it says once, few, many or a class for expanded clones.

TRBJ2-7 | . | . | TRBV6-5 | TGTGCCAGCAGTTACTCTTTCGAGGGCGGGAAGTACTTC | CASSYSFEGGKYF
TRBJ1-2 | . | . | TRBV4-1 | TGCGCCACTTACAGGTTTTCCTATGGCTACACCTTC | CATYRFSYGYTF
TRBJ2-5 | . | . | TRBV18 | TGTGCCAGCTCACCGTTTCAGGGGCGAGGAGAGACCCAGTACTTC | CASSPFQGRGETQYF
TRBJ2-1 | . | . | TRBV5-8 | TGTGCCAGCAGCTTGAGCCCCAGGGTCTACAATGAGCAGTTCTTC | CASSLSPRVYNEQFF
TRBJ1-2 | TRBD1 | . | TRBV19 | TGTGCCAGTAGTAAAGCCGGTGCTCGGGACAGGGCCTCTTTTTCTCTTGGCTACACCTTC | CASSKAGARDRASFSLGYTF
TRBJ2-1 | TRBD2 | . | TRBV10-1 | TGCGCCAGCAGCACGGGGGGGAATGAGCAGTTCTTC | CASSTGGNEQFF
TRBJ1-2 | . | once | TRBV30 | TGTGCCTGGAGTGTAGGGGGAGTAGGCTATGGCTACACCTTC | CAWSVGGVGYGYTF
TRBJ1-1 | . | . | TRBV6-5 | TGTGCCAGCAGTTACTCCCGACAGGCTTTGAACACTGAAGCTTTCTTT | CASSYSRQALNTEAFF
TRBJ1-1 | . | . | TRBV28 | TGTGCCAGCACCCCGGGGGGCCACATGAACACTGAAGCTTTCTTT | CASTPGGHMNTEAFF
TRBJ1-3 | . | . | TRBV11-2 | TGTGCCAGCAGCTTAGGACACCTCTCTGGAAACACCATATATTTT | CASSLGHLSGNTIYF
TRBJ1-2 | TRBD1 | . | TRBV5-1 | TGCGCCAGCAGCAGCCATGGACAGGATTATGGCTACACCTTC | CASSSHGQDYGYTF
TRBJ1-2 | . | . | TRBV29-1 | TGCAGCGTTGAAAAGGGGGCTAACTATGGCTACACCTTC | CSVEKGANYGYTF
TRBJ2-2 | . | . | TRBV9 | TGTGCCAGCAGCGCAACAGCGGTTCCCGGGGAGCTGTTTTTT | CASSATAVPGELFF
TRBJ2-3 | TRBD2 | once | TRBV10-3 | TGTGCCATCAAGCAGCGGGATAAGTCCGATACGCAGTATTTT | CAIKQRDKSDTQYF
TRBJ2-5 | TRBD2 | . | TRBV5-4 | TGTGCCAGCAGCTTTGCGGGGGGGCCCGAGACCCAGTACTTC | CASSFAGGPETQYF
TRBJ2-7 | TRBD1 | . | TRBV10-3 | TGTGCCATCAGTGCACAGGGGGCTATCTCCTACGAGCAGTACTTC | CAISAQGAISYEQYF
TRBJ2-5 | . | . | TRBV7-7 | TGTGCCAGCAGCTTAGCCGAGGGCACGGGAGAGACCCAGTACTTC | CASSLAEGTGETQYF
TRBJ1-1 | TRBD1 | once | TRBV28 | TGTGCCAGCGGCCGGGACAGTACGGCTTTCTTT | CASGRDSTAFF
TRBJ2-7 | . | . | TRBV11-3 | TGTGCCAGCAGCTTAGAAACAGGGCCCTACGAGCAGTACTTC | CASSLETGPYEQYF
TRBJ1-5 | . | once | TRBV4-1 | TGCGCCAGCAGCCAAAACGGACAATATCAGCCCCAGCATTTT | CASSQNGQYQPQHF
TRBJ1-1 | . | few | TRBV10-1 | TGCGCCAGCAGTGACGGACTAATACCTGAAGCTTTCTTT | CASSDGLIPEAFF
TRBJ1-6 | TRBD1 | . | TRBV30 | TGTGCCTGGACTCACAGGGGCGTTTACAATTCACCCCTCCACTTT | CAWTHRGVYNSPLHF
TRBJ1-2 | TRBD1 | . | TRBV25-1 | TGTGCCAGCAGTCGACAGGGCTTATTGGGCTACACCTTC | CASSRQGLLGYTF
TRBJ1-2 | . | once | TRBV7-2 | TGTGCCAGCAGCTTACAGGTGAATTATGGCTACACCTTC | CASSLQVNYGYTF
TRBJ1-1 | . | few | TRBV11-2 | TGTGCCAGCAGCTTAAGTGTCAGGCGGGACACTGAAGCTTTCTTT | CASSLSVRRDTEAFF
TRBJ1-2 | TRBD1 | . | TRBV2 | TGTGCCATTCCGGGACAGGCGGTCTATGGCTACACCTTC | CAIPGQAVYGYTF
TRBJ1-1 | . | . | TRBV28 | TGTGCCAGCAGTTCAGCGGGGAGGCGAACTGAAGCTTTCTTT | CASSSAGRRTEAFF
TRBJ1-2 | . | . | TRBV7-2 | TGTGCCAGCAGCTTAGGTGGCACTAACTATGGCTACACCTTC | CASSLGGTNYGYTF
TRBJ2-2 | . | . | TRBV6-2/TRBV6-3 | TGTGCCAGCAGTTACCGACTAGATTACGCCGGGGAGCTGTTTTTT | CASSYRLDYAGELFF
TRBJ1-5 | . | . | TRBV19 | TGTGCCAGTTCAGGTCCGGGAGCTCAGCCCCAGCATTTT | CASSGPGAQPQHF
TRBJ2-1 | . | . | TRBV6-4 | TGTGCCAGCAGTTGGGGCTCCGACAATGAGCAGTTCTTC | CASSWGSDNEQFF
TRBJ1-3 | TRBD1 | few | TRBV11-2 | TGTGCCAGCAGCTCCCTACAGGGGTCTGGAAACACCATATATTTT | CASSSLQGSGNTIYF
TRBJ2-1 | TRBD2 | . | TRBV7-7 | TGTGCCAGCAGCTTAGCGCTAGCGGGAGTCAATGAGCAGTTCTTC | CASSLALAGVNEQFF
TRBJ2-7 | . | . | TRBV20-1 | TGCAGTGCTAGTCCCGGGTCCTACGAGCAGTACTTC | CSASPGSYEQYF
TRBJ1-5 | . | . | TRBV5-6 | TGTGCCAGCAGCTTTTGGCGGCAGCCCCAGCATTTT | CASSFWRQPQHF
TRBJ1-5 | . | . | TRBV19 | TGTGCCAGTAGTATTGTTGACAGACGCAATCAGCCCCAGCATTTT | CASSIVDRRNQPQHF
TRBJ1-2 | TRBD1 | . | TRBV7-2 | TGTGCCAGCAGCTTACTCGGGACAGAATATGGCTACACCTTC | CASSLLGTEYGYTF
TRBJ2-1 | TRBD2 | . | TRBV7-3 | TGTGCCAGCAGCTTCAGTAGCGGGGGACCCAATGAGCAGTTCTTC | CASSFSSGGPNEQFF
TRBJ2-2 | . | . | TRBV5-6 | TGTGCCAGCAGCCTACTTAACACCGGGGAGCTGTTTTTT | CASSLLNTGELFF
TRBJ1-5 | TRBD1 | . | TRBV6-5 | TGTGCCAGCAGTTACAGGGACAGAGAGCCCCAGCATTTT | CASSYRDREPQHF
TRBJ2-3 | TRBD2 | once | TRBV7-2 | TGTGCCAGCCGCCCCTCCAGCGGGAGTCTCGCAGATACGCAGTATTTT | CASRPSSGSLADTQYF
TRBJ2-2 | . | . | TRBV18 | TGTGCCAGCACGGGACTCTCCACCGGGGAGCTGTTTTTT | CASTGLSTGELFF
TRBJ2-7 | TRBD1 | . | TRBV24-1 | TGTGCCACCAGTGGGGACAGGGACGAGCAGTACTTC | CATSGDRDEQYF
TRBJ2-3 | . | . | TRBV27 | TGTGCCAGCTCGAGGACGACGGGGGCAGATACGCAGTATTTT | CASSRTTGADTQYF
TRBJ1-2 | . | . | TRBV3-1/TRBV3-2 | TGTGCCAGCAGCCAAGAAAGCAGGGCCGGACCCTATGGCTACACCTTC | CASSQESRAGPYGYTF
TRBJ2-1 | TRBD1 | . | TRBV6-2/TRBV6-3 | TGTGCCAGCAGTCTTGGGACAGGGGGCGAGCAGTTCTTC | CASSLGTGGEQFF
TRBJ1-1 | TRBD1 | . | TRBV27 | TGTGCCAGCATAGGGGGCGCGGGGAACACTGAAGCTTTCTTT | CASIGGAGNTEAFF
TRBJ1-2 | TRBD1 | . | TRBV18 | TGTGCCAGCTCAACCGGGACAGGGATCAACTATGGCTACACCTTC | CASSTGTGINYGYTF
TRBJ1-1 | . | . | TRBV4-2 | TGTGCCAGCAGCCAAGATCTCACAGGCGCGAGGACTGAAGCTTTCTTT | CASSQDLTGARTEAFF
TRBJ1-2 | . | . | TRBV6-5 | TGTGCCAGCAGTTACCAGGGATCTAACTATGGCTACACCTTC | CASSYQGSNYGYTF
TRBJ2-1 | . | . | TRBV5-5 | TGTGCCAGCAGCTCCGGGGGTAACTACAATGAGCAGTTCTTC | CASSSGGNYNEQFF
TRBJ2-3 | . | . | TRBV9 | TGTGCCAGCAGCGCGGAGGGAGCTACGCAGTATTTT | CASSAEGATQYF
TRBJ1-5 | TRBD1 | . | TRBV28 | TGTGCCAGCAGTTCGGGACAGGGAAATCAGCCCCAGCATTTT | CASSSGQGNQPQHF
TRBJ2-7 | . | . | TRBV28 | TGTGCCAGCAGTTTCTACAGAGACTACGAGCAGTACTTC | CASSFYRDYEQYF
TRBJ1-6 | . | once | TRBV23-1 | TGCGCCAGCAGTCAAGGTTTTTTGGGCAGATTGAGCTCCTATAATTCACCCCTCCACTTT | CASSQGFLGRLSSYNSPLHF
TRBJ2-3 | TRBD2 | . | TRBV28 | TGTGCCAGCAGTTCACCCGGGACTAGCGGGAGGGGCACAGATACGCAGTATTTT | CASSSPGTSGRGTDTQYF
TRBJ2-1 | TRBD2 | . | TRBV9 | TGTGCCAGCAGCGTAACTAGCGGGAGTGGGTCATCCTACAATGAGCAGTTCTTC | CASSVTSGSGSSYNEQFF